Following are 19 T cell receptor beta chains from one sample sequenced in a study of blood T cell repertoires in COVID-19. Sequencing was performed with immunoSEQ multiplex PCR; in TCRdb, only in-frame clones are kept and a portion is missing. The table shows some 110,000 clones, with 81% occurring only once. The sequencing input was peripheral blood. The source of these receptors is a man older than 75 with acute or convalescent COVID-19.

V and J are TRBV29-1 and TRBJ2-3, with a possible D match to TRBD1 (5 bases). CDR1 is SQVTM and CDR2 is ANQGSEA in the germline V gene. V shed 3 bases and J shed 6 bases, with 13 bases lying between them. The CDR3 runs to 13 residues. In DNA form, the CDR3 reads TGCAGCGTTGACCCAAGGGGTGTCGATACGCAGTATTTT. It yields the protein CSVDPRGVDTQYF.

This clone has a single count. The genes are TRBV18 and TRBJ1-5, with a tentative D call TRBD1 (5 bases). Germline lookup yields CDR1 KGHSH and CDR2 LQKENI. This CDR3 spans 18 amino acids. V was trimmed by 3 bases and J by 5 bases, leaving 23 bases between them. CDR3 protein: CASSPFPLGHQQDQPQHF. The CDR3 DNA follows: TGTGCCAGCTCACCTTTCCCCCTTGGACACCAACAAGATCAGCCCCAGCATTTT.

The chain links TRBV5-4 to TRBJ2-5; 10 bases match TRBD2. The germline V gene encodes CDR1 SGHNT and CDR2 YYREEE (reference sequence). The V and J ends lost 4 bases and 5 bases, in that order; junction bases with no gene match: 8. The CDR3 contains 15 residues. The CDR3 region has the DNA TGTGCCAGCAGCCTCCAGCTAGCGGGAGAGGAGACCCAGTACTTC. Protein sequence: CASSLQLAGEETQYF.

This clone turned up a few times. This chain joins TRBV5-1 and TRBJ2-4; possibly TRBD2 for D (7 bases). This CDR3 is 16 amino acids long. Trimming left V 0 bases short and J 4 bases short, with 14 bases between. The germline V gene has CDR1 SGHRS and CDR2 YFSETQ. The CDR3: CASSLEAGRGKNIQYF. The CDR3 nucleotides are TGCGCCAGCAGCTTGGAGGCAGGGAGGGGGAAAAACATTCAGTACTTC.

To note about this clone: This specimen includes other DNA sequences encoding the same CDR3. The gene calls are TRBV28 and TRBJ1-4; perhaps TRBD1 as D (5 bases). V was trimmed by 3 bases and J by 1 base, leaving 6 bases between them. Germline V gene data show CDR1 as MDHEN and CDR2 as SYDVKM. The CDR3 consists of 14 residues. As DNA, the CDR3 is TGTGCCAGCAGTTTGGGGGGAACTAATGAAAAACTGTTTTTT. Translated: CASSLGGTNEKLFF.

This clone came up once. The gene calls are TRBV2 and TRBJ1-3, with D maybe TRBD1 (6 bases). Per the germline V gene, CDR1 is SNHLY and CDR2 is FYNNEI. The germline V and J ends were trimmed by 7 bases and 0 bases, with 19 bases remaining between them. There are 17 residues in the CDR3. In DNA, the CDR3 is TGTGCCAGCATTCTCACACCTCTACAGGGCTCTGGAAACACCATATATTTT. Protein sequence: CASILTPLQGSGNTIYF.

This clone was observed a few times. Other DNA sequences of this sample code for an identical CDR3. V and J are TRBV5-1 and TRBJ2-1; the D gene is possibly TRBD2 (6 bases). The CDR3 loop spans 15 amino acids. V was shortened by 4 bases and J by 5 bases, with 16 bases between the two germline ends. From germline, CDR1 is SGHRS and CDR2 YFSETQ. The CDR3 nucleotides read TGCGCCAGCAGCATTTCGGGACTTACGAACAATGAGCAGTTCTTC. This gives the protein CASSISGLTNNEQFF. Looking up the rest from reference TRBV5-1 and TRBJ2-1 gives the full variable domain: KAGVTQTPRYLIKTRGQQVTLSCSPISGHRSVSWYQQTPGQGLQFLFEYFSETQRNKGNFPGRFSGRQFSNSRSEMNVSTLELGDSALYLCASSISGLTNNEQFFGPGTRLTVL.

This sequence joins TRBV27 and TRBJ1-4, with 7 bases lining up with TRBD1. Germline CDR1 and CDR2: MNHEY and SMNVEV (reference sequence). V lost 8 bases, J lost 5 bases, and 11 bases stayed unmatched. The CDR3 consists of 15 residues. CDR3 sequence: CASRSWDSKNEKLFF. CDR3 nucleotide sequence: TGTGCCAGCCGTTCTTGGGACAGCAAAAATGAAAAACTGTTTTTT.

This clone was observed a handful of times. The chain has TRBV6-5 and TRBJ1-1; D gene uncertain. The V gene's germline CDR1 is MNHEY and CDR2 SVGAGI. Trimming pared 4 bases from V and 4 bases from J, leaving 10 bases between. The length of the CDR3 is 13 residues. CDR3 nucleotides: TGTGCCAGCAGTTCCGCGGGGAGCACTGAAGCTTTCTTT. Its translation: CASSSAGSTEAFF.

The chain joins TRBV7-8 to TRBJ2-5; TRBD1 aligns across 8 bases. This CDR3 contains 16 residues. CDR1 and CDR2 (germline): SGHVS, FQNEAQ. Trimming at V came to 6 bases and at J to 0 bases, leaving 9 bases not matched to a gene. CDR3 DNA: TGTGCCAGCAGAAACGGACAGGGAGCGTACCAAGAGACCCAGTACTTC. Translating gives CASRNGQGAYQETQYF.

The sample holds a few counts of this clone. V usage is TRBV5-1 and J usage is TRBJ2-3; D perhaps matches TRBD2 (6 bases). The CDR3 sequence is 17 residues long. Trimming left V 0 bases short and J 0 bases short, with 14 bases between. CDR1 and CDR2 from the germline V gene are SGHRS and YFSETQ. CDR3 sequence (DNA): TGCGCCAGCAGCTTGGCTCGCAGTAGCGGAAGCACAGATACGCAGTATTTT. Its protein is CASSLARSSGSTDTQYF.

The rearrangement joins TRBV25-1 to TRBJ1-4; 7 bases match TRBD1. This CDR3 region has 16 residues. With V trimmed by 3 bases and J by 5 bases, 9 bases remained unmatched. The V gene's germline CDR1 is MGHDK and CDR2 SYGVNS. The CDR3 sequence is CASSDYRGNENEKLFF. The CDR3 DNA reads as TGTGCCAGCAGTGATTACAGGGGAAACGAGAATGAAAAACTGTTTTTT.

The chain has TRBV6-5 and TRBJ1-5; possible D gene TRBD1, 6 bases. V lost 6 bases to trimming and J lost 4 bases, with 10 bases between them. This CDR3 is 13 amino acids long. Germline assignment: CDR1 MNHEY and CDR2 SVGAGI. The CDR3 nucleotides read TGTGCCAGCAGGGGAAGGGGGAATCAGCCCCAGCATTTT. Amino acid sequence: CASRGRGNQPQHF.

The chain is built from TRBV28 and TRBJ2-4; D is perhaps TRBD1 (6 bases). V lost 5 bases and J 4 bases, leaving 18 bases between the germline ends. The CDR3 spans 16 residues. Germline-derived CDR1 and CDR2 are MDHEN and SYDVKM. CDR3: CASSTRQARWKNIQYF. Written as DNA, the CDR3 is TGTGCCAGCAGTACTCGACAGGCCCGGTGGAAAAACATTCAGTACTTC.

J is TRBJ1-5 and V is TRBV6-1, with D hard to call. CDR1 and CDR2 (germline): MNHNS, SASEGT. V lost 5 bases to trimming and J lost 5 bases, with 7 bases between them. The CDR3 runs to 12 residues. DNA of the CDR3: TGTGCCAGCAGTCTAACAGATCAGCCCCAGCATTTT. It yields the protein CASSLTDQPQHF.

This clone was recorded only once. V is TRBV5-1 and J is TRBJ1-6, with D perhaps matching TRBD1 (5 bases). This CDR3 is built from 16 residues. V lost 4 bases to trimming and J lost 7 bases, with 18 bases between them. Looked up from germline, CDR1 is SGHRS and CDR2 is YFSETQ. The CDR3 is CASSAGRRTRNSPLHF. CDR3 nucleotides: TGCGCCAGCAGCGCGGGACGCCGAACGCGAAATTCACCCCTCCACTTT.

The table lists this clone with a few counts. The chain employs TRBV28 and TRBJ2-2; the D is unclear. CDR1 is MDHEN and CDR2 is SYDVKM in the germline V gene. Trimming took 3 bases from V and 6 from J, leaving 8 bases between them. The CDR3 extends over 13 amino acids. For the CDR3, the DNA is TGTGCCAGCAGTTTTCTAGTGCCCGGGGAGCTGTTTTTT. Protein: CASSFLVPGELFF. The variable domain in full, completed from reference TRBV28 and TRBJ2-2, reads DVKVTQSSRYLVKRTGEKVFLECVQDMDHENMFWYRQDPGLGLRLIYFSYDVKMKEKGDIPEGYSVSREKKERFSLILESASTNQTSMYLCASSFLVPGELFFGEGSRLTVL.

This chain uses TRBV5-1 with TRBJ2-1; TRBD2 agrees at 9 bases. The V segment lost 0 bases and the J segment 6 bases; nucleotides outside the gene matches: 10. This CDR3 has 17 amino acids. CDR1 and CDR2 from the germline V gene are SGHRS and YFSETQ. CDR3 loop: CASSLAHGGRGGNEQFF. CDR3 bases: TGCGCCAGCAGCTTGGCCCACGGCGGGAGGGGGGGCAATGAGCAGTTCTTC.

Points on this clone: Its ends do not fully match the called genes, so a read error is possible. The chain employs TRBV3-1 (or the pseudogene TRBV3-2) and TRBJ2-7; D gene unclear. Germline CDR1 reads LGHDT; CDR2 reads YNNKEL (reference sequence). The CDR3 totals 17 residues. CDR3 amino acids: CASCQVPSVNHDYEQYF. In DNA, the CDR3 is TGTGCCAGCTGCCAAGTCCCCTCGGTAAACCACGACTACGAGCAGTACTTC.